This entry concerns a single T cell receptor (beta chain). Its antigen remains unidentified. Assay execution proceeded at the deep level. Genomic DNA of each subset was evenly split across several immunoSEQ plates. The assay was immunoSEQ multiplex PCR, and TCRdb's table has in-frame clones only and misses some. The table records about 2 million clones, roughly 94% of them present only once. This sample was taken from a study of shared clonotypes between healthy human individuals. The CDR3 consists of 15 residues. Germline CDR1 and CDR2: MNHEY and SVGAGI. Losses at the gene ends were 0 bases for V and 4 bases for J; bases not matched to a gene: 6. Naive CD8 isolation took CD45RO-negative cells positively selected for CCR7 and excluded terminally differentiated effector memory CD45RA+ cells. The study's findings and limits: It was the non-shared clonotypes that had lower generation probabilities than clonotypes shared by all four donors.

This chain joins TRBV6-5 and TRBJ2-7; TRBD2 matches 7 bases. This sequence originates from a man aged 18 to 30 in good health. Sequencing input: naive CD8+ T cells sorted from blood. CDR3 region: CASSYSEGGKYEQYF. The CDR3 DNA is TGTGCCAGCAGTTACTCTGAGGGAGGGAAATACGAGCAGTACTTC.